This T cell receptor (beta chain) was captured by sequencing in a study of shared clonotypes between healthy human individuals (dated by TCRdb to about 2020). A note on the overall study: A few men and a couple of women, aged 18 to 49 years, made up the cohort. The study deeply sequenced blood TCR repertoires of about 5 healthy adults to estimate repertoire size and the extent of clonotype sharing between individuals. To increase sequencing depth and limit assay-specific biases, different laboratories used diverse techniques to prepare libraries and sequence TCR repertoires. Each donor's leukapheresis produced roughly between roughly 0.85 and 10 billion PBMCs. For each donor, CD4 naive and CD4 memory were each given three plates, CD8 naive was given two plates, and CD8 memory was given one plate. Results and caveats for the whole study, not just this receptor: Sampling was restricted to blood, and TCR repertoires in tissue are likely to differ from TCR repertoires in blood. Sharing across a handful of donors was observed for about 4.8% of naive CD4, less than 4% of naive CD8, over 2% of memory CD4, and roughly 0.4% of memory CD8 clonotypes. Because the study included a small number of donors, the genetic and exposure-history diversity represented was limited. Higher generation probabilities were observed for clonotypes shared by all four sorted-subset donors than for non-shared clonotypes. Larger estimated clonotype richness was generally found for naive subsets than for memory subsets. Incomplete sequencing was indicated by rarefaction of sorted-subset datasets, despite the large sequencing depth. Pairwise subsampling led to the expectation that sequencing depth would affect the degree of clonotype sharing among donors.

CD8 naive samples consisted of CD45RO-negative cells that were positively selected for CCR7, yielding a CD45RA+CCR7+ population without TemRA cells. The donors were healthy, HIV-negative adults with no recently reported acute infections or vaccinations. Only Caucasian adults living in Nashville, Tennessee, USA were represented among the donors. Blood was obtained by leukapheresis, after which PBMCs were separated by Ficoll-Histopaque density gradient centrifugation and cryopreserved in liquid nitrogen vapor phase. Analytical flow cytometry was used to check the purity and quantity of each magnetically sorted T cell population. Genomic DNA was isolated from each sorted fraction and quantified by UV absorbance on a Nanodrop 2000c. Per the germline V gene, SGHVS is the CDR1 and FQNEAQ is the CDR2. The germline ends are 12 bases apart after V is trimmed by 3 bases and J by 4 bases. Inclusive of the bounding cysteine and phenylalanine, the CDR3 is 14 residues long. Solely the CDR3 DNA is kept, with 42 bases framed from the first base.

Details on this clone: The target of this receptor is not known. One base away there is no much larger clone; base qualities are not given.

Using the deep immunoSEQ assay, TCR CDR3 regions were amplified from genomic DNA by multiplex PCR. Genomic DNA extracted from each cell subset was distributed evenly over all wells of several immunoSEQ 96-well plates, and each plate served as one replicate. For sorted subsets, each replicate PCR was loaded with 200 ng genomic DNA, equivalent to 30,000 or so T cell genomes. The purified libraries were quantified using a Qubit 3.0 fluorometer, sized with a Bioanalyzer 2100, and then quantified again using the KAPA Library Quantification kit. Each immunoSEQ 96-well plate was sequenced on its own single-read 150-cycle Illumina NextSeq 550 flow cell. The study's processing was this. Because only junctional sequences without quality scores were contained in the immunoSEQ output, filtering matching that applied to full-length reads could not be performed. Sequences were annotated with PyIR, a Python wrapper for IgBLAST v1.9, using IMGT germline references to assign V/J genes and CDR3. Any read was removed if the V/J assignment was weak (E-value above 1e-6), the CDR3 was missing, or the read contained stop codons, out-of-frame junctions, or ambiguous translated residues. A V3J clonotype was defined by an identical inferred V gene, J gene, and CDR3 amino acid sequence. Percentage overlap between repertoires was computed as shared unique clonotypes divided by the size of the smaller repertoire. Three approaches were used to assess repertoire richness: RTK rarefaction, the Chao1 estimator, and Recon v2.1 estimates of unobserved clonotypes. For all TCRbeta clonotypes obtained by the gDNA method from four donors, generation probabilities were computed with OLGA. What TCRdb holds here is the immuneACCESS table cut down to in-frame rearrangements. Part of the clones is not present; checked against another copy, under half of the missing clones reflect an unresolved V gene, and the others are unexplained. That table is the source of V, J and clone size, and D and trimming were worked out from the DNA. In all, the sample holds approximately 2,000,000 clones, and around 95% of those were seen once. The top ten clonotypes cover more than 1.5% of the sample.

The rearranged chain carries TRBV7-8 and TRBJ1-2, with an unclear D gene assignment. The receptor was isolated from a man aged 18 to 29 in good health. Some clones in this sample may be carry-over from other donors' samples. The sample comprised naive CD8+ T cells from PBMCs. The cell subset or site label corresponds to: CD45RA+CCR7+. The encoded CDR3 is CASSFGGLGYGYTF. Here is the DNA: TGTGCCAGCAGCTTCGGAGGGTTGGGCTATGGCTACACCTTC.